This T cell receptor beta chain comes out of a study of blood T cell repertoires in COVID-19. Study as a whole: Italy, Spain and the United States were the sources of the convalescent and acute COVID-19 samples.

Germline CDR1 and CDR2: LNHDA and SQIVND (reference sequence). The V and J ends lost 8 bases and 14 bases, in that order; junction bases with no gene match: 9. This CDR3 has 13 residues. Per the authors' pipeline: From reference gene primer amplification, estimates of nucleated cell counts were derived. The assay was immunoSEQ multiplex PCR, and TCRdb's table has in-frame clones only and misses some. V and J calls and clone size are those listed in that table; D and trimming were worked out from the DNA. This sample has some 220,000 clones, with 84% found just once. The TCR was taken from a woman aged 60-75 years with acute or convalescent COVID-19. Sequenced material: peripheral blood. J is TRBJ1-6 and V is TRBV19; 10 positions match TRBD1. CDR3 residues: CASSGTGALALHF. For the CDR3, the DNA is TGTGCCAGTTCCGGGACAGGGGCTCTTGCCCTCCACTTT.